This TCR beta chain originates from a study of blood T cells in healthy people across ages. The study's findings and limits: Strong correlation existed between TCR beta diversity and naive T cell percentage. Diversity estimates from one million T cells were considered underestimates. Nothing was known about donor CMV status, and this possibly confounded expanded clonotype changes.

From germline, CDR1 is SGHKS and CDR2 YYEKEE (reference sequence). The germline V and J ends were trimmed by 0 bases and 1 base, with 10 bases remaining between them. The CDR3 runs to 15 residues. About this clonotype itself: Its target is unknown.

With a J-beta primer mix and a sample-barcoded 5' primer, a second PCR ran roughly 6 to 11 cycles. TCRdb called the 5' RACE reads again in MiXCR, with one record for every CDR3 protein. The sample has hundreds of thousands of distinct CDR3 sequences; 21% are singletons. The source is a man aged 65-85 years in good health. Source material: blood. V usage is TRBV5-5 and J usage is TRBJ1-1, with D unresolved. In DNA, the CDR3 is TGTGCCAGCAGCTTGGAATCTACCACGAACACTGAAGCTTTCTTT. This translates into CASSLESTTNTEAFF.